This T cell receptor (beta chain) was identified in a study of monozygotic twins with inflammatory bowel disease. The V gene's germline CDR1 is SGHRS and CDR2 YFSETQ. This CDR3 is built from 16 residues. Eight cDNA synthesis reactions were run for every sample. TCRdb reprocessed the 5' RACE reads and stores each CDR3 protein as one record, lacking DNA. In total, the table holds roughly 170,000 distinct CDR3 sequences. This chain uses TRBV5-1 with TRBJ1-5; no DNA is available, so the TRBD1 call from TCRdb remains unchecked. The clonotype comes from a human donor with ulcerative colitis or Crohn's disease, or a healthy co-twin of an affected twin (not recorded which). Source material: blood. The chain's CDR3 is CASSPGGANTNQPQHF.